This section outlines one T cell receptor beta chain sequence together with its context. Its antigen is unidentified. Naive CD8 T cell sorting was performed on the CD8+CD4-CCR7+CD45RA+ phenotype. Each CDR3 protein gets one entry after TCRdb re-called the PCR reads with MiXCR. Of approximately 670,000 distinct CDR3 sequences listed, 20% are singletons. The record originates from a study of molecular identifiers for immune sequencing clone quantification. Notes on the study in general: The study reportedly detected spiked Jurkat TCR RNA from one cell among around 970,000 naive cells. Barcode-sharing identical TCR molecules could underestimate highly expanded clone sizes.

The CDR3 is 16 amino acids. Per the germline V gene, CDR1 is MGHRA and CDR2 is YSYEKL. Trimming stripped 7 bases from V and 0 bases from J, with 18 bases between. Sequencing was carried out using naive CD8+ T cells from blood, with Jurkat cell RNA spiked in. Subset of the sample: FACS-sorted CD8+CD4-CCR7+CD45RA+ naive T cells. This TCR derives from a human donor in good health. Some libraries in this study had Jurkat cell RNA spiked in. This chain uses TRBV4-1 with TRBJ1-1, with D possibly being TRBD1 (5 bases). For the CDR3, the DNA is TGCGCCAGCAAACAAGAGGGGCAGACCATGAACACTGAAGCTTTCTTT. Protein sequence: CASKQEGQTMNTEAFF.